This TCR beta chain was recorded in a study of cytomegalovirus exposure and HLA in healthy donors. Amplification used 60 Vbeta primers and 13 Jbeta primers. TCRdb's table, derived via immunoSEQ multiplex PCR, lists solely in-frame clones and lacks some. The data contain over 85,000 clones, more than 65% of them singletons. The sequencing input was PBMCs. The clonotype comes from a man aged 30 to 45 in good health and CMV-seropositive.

CDR3 residues: CASSYSMTGVDYEQYF. The CDR3 nucleotides are TGTGCCAGCAGTTACTCTATGACAGGGGTCGACTACGAGCAGTACTTC. V is TRBV6-5 and J is TRBJ2-7; 8 nucleotides line up with TRBD1. The CDR3 runs to 16 residues. The V segment lost 0 bases and the J segment 3 bases; nucleotides outside the gene matches: 7. CDR1 MNHEY and CDR2 SVGAGI come from the germline V gene.